This T cell receptor beta chain was observed in a study of blood T cell repertoires in COVID-19. Study-level background: Spain, Italy and the United States supplied samples that represented acute and convalescent COVID-19. T cells, B-cell-depleted T cells, or PBMCs provided the cDNA or gDNA that served as material.

As processed by the authors: Estimation of nucleated cell counts relied on the amplification of reference gene primers. Data came from immunoSEQ multiplex PCR; TCRdb stores just in-frame clones and leaves some out. The V and J calls and clone size are taken from that table; D and trimming were inferred from the DNA. The table shows about 130,000 clones, with approximately 84% occurring only once. The V gene's germline CDR1 is LGHNA and CDR2 YNFKEQ. CDR3 length: 17 amino acids. The junction had 9 bases not matched to a gene; V was cut back by 4 bases and J by 3 bases. This clonotype was obtained from a man between 70 and 80 years old with acute or convalescent COVID-19. Sequenced input: peripheral blood. V gene TRBV4-2 combines with J gene TRBJ2-2, with 9 positions matching TRBD2. CDR3 in DNA: TGTGCCAGCAGCCTAGAAGTTAGCGGGGGCGACACCGGGGAGCTGTTTTTT. It yields the protein CASSLEVSGGDTGELFF.